This entry lists 23 T cell receptor beta chains sequenced from one sample in a study of blood T cell repertoires in COVID-19. The table came from immunoSEQ multiplex PCR; TCRdb's copy has only in-frame clones and leaves some out. The data show approximately 110,000 clones, 80% to 90% seen once. Input material: peripheral blood. The receptors here all came from a middle-aged man with acute or convalescent COVID-19.

This clone was recorded a few times. The J gene is TRBJ1-1, the V gene TRBV6-2 or TRBV6-3, with 11 bases aligning to TRBD1. Losses at the gene ends were 2 bases for V and 8 bases for J; bases not matched to a gene: 4. The CDR3 runs to 14 residues. CDR1 is MNHEY and CDR2 is SVGEGT in the germline V gene. CDR3 DNA sequence: TGTGCCAGCAGTTACCGGGACAGGGGGATGGAAGCTTTCTTT. Translating gives CASSYRDRGMEAFF.

The genes are TRBV12-3 or TRBV12-4 and TRBJ2-2; D is ambiguous. The CDR3 consists of 13 residues. V lost 11 bases and J lost 1, with 11 bases in between. CDR3 bases: TGTGCCTGCGGCTGGCAGAACACCGGGGAGCTGTTTTTT. It specifies CACGWQNTGELFF.

This clone was found once. The CDR3 sequence is CASSLENRDYEQYF. Written as DNA, the CDR3 is TGCGCCAGCAGCTTGGAGAACAGGGACTACGAGCAGTACTTC. The rearrangement joins TRBV5-1 to TRBJ2-7, with a weak D call TRBD1 (6 bases). The V and J ends lost 0 bases and 3 bases respectively, with 10 bases between them. CDR3 length equals 14 residues. Germline CDR1 and CDR2: SGHRS and YFSETQ.

The chain carries TRBV7-9 and TRBJ1-2; no definite D call. This CDR3 comprises 18 residues. Germline CDR1 reads SEHNR; CDR2 reads FQNEAQ (reference sequence). The ends were cut back, 6 bases at V and 2 bases at J, with 25 bases in the middle. The CDR3 bases are TGTGCCAGCAGTTTGTCCACTCCAGGCCCGGTTGGGAACTATGGCTACACCTTC. Encoded protein: CASSLSTPGPVGNYGYTF. The full variable domain, in which reference TRBV7-9 and TRBJ1-2 provide the parts outside the CDR3, is DTGVSQNPRHKITKRGQNVTFRCDPISEHNRLYWYRQTLGQGPEFLTYFQNEAQLEKSRLLSDRFSAERPKGSFSTLEIQRTEQGDSAMYLCASSLSTPGPVGNYGYTFGSGTRLTVV.

This clone has a handful of counts. The V and J genes are TRBV29-1 and TRBJ2-5; D may be TRBD2 (5 bases). Germline CDR1 and CDR2: SQVTM and ANQGSEA. CDR3 size: 13 residues. V shed 5 bases and J shed 5 bases, with 15 bases lying between them. The CDR3 is CSVRRGSQETQYF. CDR3 nucleotide sequence: TGCAGCGTTCGGCGAGGGTCGCAGGAGACCCAGTACTTC.

This clone has just one count. Written as DNA, the CDR3 is TGTGCCAGCAGCCAAGGCGGAACCTACTACAATGAGCAGTTCTTC. Its translation is CASSQGGTYYNEQFF. V usage is TRBV14 and J usage is TRBJ2-1, with no clear D. The germline V gene has CDR1 SGHDN and CDR2 FVKESK. The CDR3 covers 15 residues. V was trimmed by 1 base and J by 3 bases, leaving 10 bases between them.

The chain has TRBV19 and TRBJ2-7; TRBD1 aligns across 7 bases. The V gene's germline CDR1 is LNHDA and CDR2 SQIVND (reference sequence). V was pared by 3 bases and J by 7 bases, with 6 bases of the junction left unmatched. The CDR3 has 13 amino acids. As DNA, the CDR3 is TGTGCCAGTAGTATCCAGGGGGTCGGGGAGCAGTACTTC. This translates into CASSIQGVGEQYF.

The CDR3 loop reads CASSVGQGGSPLHF. The CDR3 DNA is TGTGCCAGCAGCGTGGGACAGGGTGGGTCACCCCTCCACTTT. The rearrangement joins TRBV7-2 to TRBJ1-6; 9 bases line up with TRBD1. The junction had 6 bases not matched to a gene; V was cut back by 5 bases and J by 10 bases. The germline CDR1 and CDR2 sequences are SGHTA and FQGNSA. CDR3 size: 14 residues.

CDR3 region: CASSAPGQGGSGANVLTF. As DNA, the CDR3 is TGTGCCAGCAGCGCCCCAGGACAGGGAGGGTCGGGGGCCAACGTCCTGACTTTC. The rearrangement uses TRBV9 and TRBJ2-6, with a weak D call TRBD1 (8 bases). This CDR3 is 18 amino acids long. CDR1 is SGDLS, CDR2 YYNGEE, per germline. Trimming shortened V by 3 bases and J by 4 bases, and 20 bases separated the two germline ends.

V gene TRBV6-6 combines with J gene TRBJ1-4, with TRBD1 matching 9 bases. Germline V gene sequence: CDR1 MNHNY, CDR2 SVGAGI (reference sequence). This CDR3 spans 16 amino acids. The J segment lost 7 bases and the V segment lost 5 bases, leaving 11 bases of the junction unmatched. The CDR3 protein is CASSNYPGQGSEKLFF. In DNA, the CDR3 is TGTGCCAGCAGTAATTATCCGGGACAGGGAAGTGAAAAACTGTTTTTT.

The CDR3 loop is CASSSSGQPQHF. The CDR3 DNA reads as TGTGCCAGTAGCTCTTCGGGTCAGCCCCAGCATTTT. The chain recombines TRBV19 with TRBJ1-5; no reliable D call. The germline V gene encodes CDR1 LNHDA and CDR2 SQIVND (reference sequence). V gave up 6 bases and J gave up 6 bases, with 9 bases separating them. This CDR3 region has 12 residues.

The chain recombines TRBV6-6 with TRBJ2-7, with D possibly matching TRBD1 (5 bases). This CDR3 contains 14 residues. Looked up from germline, CDR1 is MNHNY and CDR2 is SVGAGI (reference sequence). Trimming took 5 bases from V and 0 from J, leaving 11 bases between them. CDR3 nucleotides: TGTGCCAGCAGTCCGTCTGGGGCCTCCTACGAGCAGTACTTC. It codes for CASSPSGASYEQYF.

Concerning this clone: Compared with germline, one end of the junction differs, possibly owing to a read error. The chain recombines TRBV5-6 with TRBJ2-2; 8 bases map to TRBD2. CDR1 is SGHDT and CDR2 is YYEEEE in the germline V gene. The CDR3 loop spans 11 amino acids. The CDR3 region has the DNA TGTGCCAGCACGGCGGGGGGTAGGGACCTTTTT. Its translation: CASTAGGRDLF.

The rearrangement links TRBV4-1 to TRBJ2-7, with 7 positions matching TRBD1. The CDR3 loop spans 16 amino acids. V shed 1 base, J shed 2 bases, and the junction held 8 bases outside the gene matches. Germline assignment: CDR1 MGHRA and CDR2 YSYEKL. In DNA, the CDR3 is TGCGCCAGCAGCCAAGCCGTGGGACAGCAACCCTACGAGCAGTACTTC. Amino acids: CASSQAVGQQPYEQYF.

This chain uses TRBV7-9 with TRBJ2-3; 12 bases are a match to TRBD2. J was trimmed by 3 bases and V by 3 bases; bases with no gene match: 1. Germline V CDR1 and CDR2: SEHNR, FQNEAQ (reference sequence). This CDR3 spans 15 amino acids. The CDR3 spells CASSFLAGGTDTQYF. CDR3 DNA: TGTGCCAGCAGCTTTCTAGCGGGGGGGACAGATACGCAGTATTTT.

The V gene is TRBV6-5, the J gene TRBJ2-3; no definite D call. Trimming left V 7 bases short and J 1 base short, with 9 bases between. The CDR3 covers 13 residues. CDR1 MNHEY and CDR2 SVGAGI come from the germline V gene. The CDR3 sequence: CASTSLGTDTQYF. Written as DNA, the CDR3 is TGTGCCAGCACTAGTCTAGGCACAGATACGCAGTATTTT.

This clone showed up just a few times. The rearrangement links TRBV19 to TRBJ1-2; D possibly corresponds to TRBD1 (5 bases). Germline CDR1 and CDR2: LNHDA and SQIVND (reference sequence). Deletions cut 7 bases from V and 6 bases from J, with 12 bases between. This CDR3 is 12 amino acids long. As DNA, the CDR3 is TGTGCCAGTACCAAATTAGGGGATGGCTACACCTTC. It translates to CASTKLGDGYTF.

The V call is TRBV15, the J call TRBJ2-3; 10 nucleotides match TRBD2. V was pared by 2 bases and J by 0 bases, with 2 bases of the junction left unmatched. The CDR3 has 16 amino acids. Germline V CDR1 and CDR2: LNHNV, YYDKDF (reference sequence). The CDR3 coding sequence is TGTGCCACCAGCAGAATACTAGCGGGGAGCACAGATACGCAGTATTTT. It translates to CATSRILAGSTDTQYF.

The chain uses TRBV29-1 and TRBJ1-2, with 9 bases matching TRBD1. Germline CDR1 is SQVTM and CDR2 is ANQGSEA. The CDR3 has 13 amino acids. V lost 7 bases and J lost 5; bases outside the gene matches: 8. The CDR3 bases are TGCAGCGCCACAGCCGGGACAGGGTATGGCTACACCTTC. This gives the protein CSATAGTGYGYTF.

This clone occurred a few times. The sample carries other DNA sequences with the same CDR3. This chain connects TRBV5-1 to TRBJ2-7; 8 positions agree with TRBD1. This CDR3 is 14 amino acids long. Unmatched junction bases numbered 4, after V lost 5 bases and J lost 0 bases. Germline CDR1 SGHRS, CDR2 YFSETQ. The CDR3 sequence: CASRRTGLSYEQYF. CDR3 coding DNA: TGCGCCAGCAGGAGGACAGGGCTCTCCTACGAGCAGTACTTC.

The chain is built from TRBV28 and TRBJ2-2; D is unresolved. Trimming removed 5 bases at V and 2 bases at J, with 6 bases between. The V gene's germline CDR1 is MDHEN and CDR2 SYDVKM. The CDR3 runs 13 residues. The CDR3 DNA sequence: TGTGCCAGCAGTCCCCCAAACACCGGGGAGCTGTTTTTT. Protein sequence: CASSPPNTGELFF.

The chain carries TRBV5-1 and TRBJ2-3, with 10 bases fitting TRBD2. V lost 1 base, J lost 1 base, and 3 bases stayed unmatched. Germline loops: CDR1 SGHRS, CDR2 YFSETQ. CDR3 length: 16 amino acids. The CDR3 sequence is CASSLLAGAGTDTQYF. CDR3 in DNA: TGCGCCAGCAGCTTGCTAGCGGGGGCGGGCACAGATACGCAGTATTTT. Looking up the rest from reference TRBV5-1 and TRBJ2-3 gives the full variable domain: KAGVTQTPRYLIKTRGQQVTLSCSPISGHRSVSWYQQTPGQGLQFLFEYFSETQRNKGNFPGRFSGRQFSNSRSEMNVSTLELGDSALYLCASSLLAGAGTDTQYFGPGTRLTVL.

The chain has TRBV7-2 and TRBJ2-2; D gene unclear. V lost 5 bases to trimming and J lost 2 bases, with 9 bases between them. Per the germline V gene, CDR1 is SGHTA and CDR2 is FQGNSA. The CDR3 consists of 14 residues. The CDR3 bases are TGTGCCAGCAGCCCCCCGTCCAACACCGGGGAGCTGTTTTTT. This translates into CASSPPSNTGELFF.